This entry is about one T cell receptor (beta chain). The antigen it binds to is not known. Base-call qualities are not available, and no considerably larger clone is one nucleotide away. The library was generated by 5' RACE. The instrument was an Illumina HiSeq 2000. Template switching introduced a universal primer binding site; the final cDNA contained a unique molecular identifier, enabling accurate counting of TCR cDNA molecules. Specific primers in the conserved constant-segment region were used to synthesize first-strand cDNA for the TCR alpha and beta chains. To control for contamination, every cDNA library was double barcoded, receiving both a SMART-Mk sample barcode and Illumina barcodes. TruSeq adapter sequences along with Illumina sample barcodes were introduced in two successive PCR steps. TCR alpha and beta cDNA libraries were sequenced on the Illumina HiSeq platform with custom primers. The paper's data handling went like this. MiGEC was used to process raw reads and extract unique molecular identifiers, and MiXCR was used to find CDR3 positions. Recombination models were inferred per individual with the repgenHMM and IGoR tools using an EM algorithm. Shared clonotype analysis was performed with the tcR package in R, normalizing sharing by the product of cloneset sizes. To study raw recombination without the effects of thymic and clonal selection, out-of-frame nonproductive sequences were analyzed. The raw public reads went through TCRdb reprocessing: fastp at Q25, MiXCR clone calling, in-frame beta chains kept. Rows are combined by CDR3 protein, so each entry shows the most common genes and DNA. TCRdb's processing, not the study's, gives the V and J calls here. Present in this sample are 350,000 to 400,000 distinct CDR3 sequences, 8.5% to 10% of which were seen just once. Roughly 8.7% of the sample is in the top ten clones.

The data stem from a study of identical twins listed by TCRdb under 2016. In the study overall: To test whether fetal clonotypes persist, this study deep-sequenced TCR alpha and beta repertoires from monozygotic twins, from unrelated adults of various ages, and from cord blood. Replicate twin experiments were performed at different times using different library preparation protocols to rule out contamination.

Trimmed from V: 4 bases; trimmed from J: 4 bases; junction bases lacking a gene match: 12. The germline V gene encodes CDR1 KGHDR and CDR2 SFDVKD. The CDR3 holds 17 amino acids from the cysteine to the phenylalanine. Just the 51-base CDR3 DNA is kept, in frame starting at base 1. What the research found in general, with its limitations: Compared with coincidental sharing between unrelated individuals, out-of-frame TCR alpha sequences shared between twins showed an excess of sequences with low generation probability. Zero-insertion analyses could be partly confounded by invariant T cells such as MAIT and iNKT, though diverse VJ usage argued against such confounding for most clonotypes. Excess twin sharing in beta out-of-frame sequences was weaker because fewer shared sequences lowered the signal-to-noise ratio. Because the same donors could not be followed over many years, the conclusions relied on cross-sectional statistical analysis. Abundant cord blood beta clonotypes had fewer insertions, young adult naive repertoires showed a similar but weaker trend, and memory repertoires showed no such trend. Recombination models systematically underestimated out-of-frame TCR alpha sharing in monozygotic twins but agreed with sharing between unrelated individuals.

Only healthy Caucasian donors were included. Three unrelated non-twin adults were additionally sequenced: a male aged 18 to 30, a male aged 50 to 59 and a female aged 50 to 59. Miltenyi CD45RO+ enrichment and human naive T-cell isolation kits were used to isolate memory (CD45RO+) and naive T cells from PBMC. The V gene is TRBV24-1 and the J gene is TRBJ2-7; the central 10 bases match TRBD1. Material for sequencing was naive T cells sorted from blood. Explained via the paper, the cell subset or site label denotes: cells isolated with a human naive T-cell isolation kit. This clonotype was sampled from a woman aged 50 to 60 in good health. The DNA is as follows: TGTGCCACCAGTGACCACGGGTCCGGGACAGGGGCATACGAGCAGTACTTC. This is translated as CATSDHGSGTGAYEQYF.